The 5 T cell receptor beta chains reported below all come from one sample, sequenced in a study of shared clonotypes between healthy human individuals. The assay was immunoSEQ multiplex PCR, and TCRdb's table has in-frame clones only and misses some. This sample carries about 480,000 clones, 60% to 85% of them seen once, and the ten largest clones take roughly 13%. Sample: PBMCs. The source of these receptors is a middle-aged woman in good health. Some clones in this sample may be carry-over from other donors' samples.

V gene TRBV5-1 combines with J gene TRBJ2-1; 8 nucleotides match TRBD2. Losses at the gene ends were 0 bases for V and 5 bases for J; bases not matched to a gene: 7. The germline CDR1 and CDR2 sequences are SGHRS and YFSETQ. This CDR3 has 16 amino acids. CDR3 loop: CASSLEASGPNNEQFF. The CDR3, as DNA: TGCGCCAGCAGCTTGGAAGCTAGCGGGCCCAACAATGAGCAGTTCTTC.

This chain links TRBV15 with TRBJ2-1; 8 bases agree with TRBD2. V shed 0 bases, J shed 3 bases, and the junction held 1 base outside the gene matches. The germline gives CDR1 LNHNV, CDR2 YYDKDF (reference sequence). The length of the CDR3 is 15 residues. CDR3 amino acids: CATSREAGVYNEQFF. The DNA for the CDR3 is TGTGCCACCAGCAGAGAAGCGGGAGTCTACAATGAGCAGTTCTTC.

The chain combines TRBV5-1 with TRBJ2-5; D may be TRBD1 (6 bases). Germline-derived CDR1 and CDR2 are SGHRS and YFSETQ. The CDR3 has 16 residues. V was clipped by 2 bases and J by 2 bases, with 16 bases between them. CDR3 loop: CASSFGRWGRQETQYF. The CDR3 bases are TGCGCCAGCAGCTTTGGCCGATGGGGGCGGCAAGAGACCCAGTACTTC.

The chain joins TRBV4-1 to TRBJ1-4, with 10 bases that match TRBD1. Germline values: CDR1 MGHRA, CDR2 YSYEKL. V shed 2 bases and J 7 bases; nucleotides not matched to a gene: 1. CDR3 length: 14 residues. The CDR3 DNA reads TGCGCCAGCAGCCAATGGGACAGGGGTGAAAAACTGTTTTTT. It codes for CASSQWDRGEKLFF.

The chain has TRBV28 and TRBJ2-7; D tentatively reads TRBD1 or TRBD2 (6 bases each). The CDR3 spans 12 residues. Trimming took 6 bases from V and 6 from J, leaving 12 bases between them. Germline loops: CDR1 MDHEN, CDR2 SYDVKM. The DNA for the CDR3 is TGTGCCAGCAGAACACAGGGAGGCGAGCAGTACTTC. Translation: CASRTQGGEQYF.